The 27 T cell receptor beta chains in this list originate from one sample, sequenced in a study of Ad26.COV2.S vaccination and SARS-CoV-2 variants. Treatment described: about 20 received Ad26.COV2.S at low or high dose, single or two shots; 5 received placebo; per-sample allocation not given. The samples were gathered on day 63 after the first injection of vaccine or placebo. The method was immunoSEQ multiplex PCR; TCRdb's version includes in-frame clones alone and lacks a portion of them. The sample lists roughly 700,000 clones; 80% to 90% were seen once. The sequences come from peripheral blood, collected in a trial of Ad26.COV2.S vaccine versus placebo. Receptor source: a person aged 18 to 65 who received the Ad26.COV2.S COVID-19 vaccine or a placebo.

This clone showed up just a few times. As DNA, the CDR3 is TGTGCCAGCAGCCAAGCTCCGACACTCTCTGGAAACACCATATATTTT. It translates to CASSQAPTLSGNTIYF. The chain employs TRBV3-1 (or the pseudogene TRBV3-2) and TRBJ1-3; D uncertain. CDR1 and CDR2 (germline): LGHDT, YNNKEL (reference sequence). This CDR3 has 16 amino acids. Trimming took 1 base from V and 0 from J, leaving 10 bases between them.

The chain couples TRBV13 to TRBJ2-7, with D perhaps matching TRBD2 (6 bases). The CDR3 sequence is 20 residues long. V lost 5 bases and J 2 bases, leaving 31 bases between the germline ends. Germline CDR1 is PRHDT and CDR2 is FYEKMQ (reference sequence). Here the CDR3 DNA reads TGTGCCAGCAGCCCCCTTGGCAGGGTCTCAGCGGGTAAACTTCCCTACGAGCAGTACTTC. It encodes CASSPLGRVSAGKLPYEQYF.

The chain employs TRBV24-1 and TRBJ2-7, with D tentatively TRBD1 (5 bases). The germline V gene encodes CDR1 KGHDR and CDR2 SFDVKD. The length of the CDR3 is 12 residues. Trimming removed 4 bases from V and 7 bases from J, with 10 bases in between. The CDR3 here is CATSDYKGEQYF. The CDR3 DNA reads TGTGCCACCAGTGACTATAAGGGGGAGCAGTACTTC.

The chain has TRBV10-3 and TRBJ2-1; 9 nucleotides match TRBD2. V shed 7 bases and J 1 base; nucleotides not matched to a gene: 5. CDR3 length: 15 residues. Germline-derived CDR1 and CDR2 are ENHRY and SYGVKD. In DNA form, the CDR3 reads TGTGCCATCACCCCGGGACTAGCATCCTACAATGAGCAGTTCTTC. It specifies CAITPGLASYNEQFF.

In DNA, the CDR3 is TGTGCCAGTAGTCAGGTGGCAGGGATAGCTGGGGAGCAGTTCTTC. This codes for CASSQVAGIAGEQFF. The chain recombines TRBV19 with TRBJ2-1; possible D gene TRBD1, 5 bases. Germline V gene data show CDR1 as LNHDA and CDR2 as SQIVND (reference sequence). The germline V and J ends were trimmed by 5 bases and 10 bases, with 21 bases remaining between them. This CDR3 is 15 amino acids long.

V usage is TRBV7-9 and J usage is TRBJ1-4, with 7 bases fitting TRBD1. Germline values: CDR1 SEHNR, CDR2 FQNEAQ (reference sequence). The CDR3 has 15 amino acids. The junction had 7 bases not matched to a gene; V was cut back by 5 bases and J by 4 bases. Written as DNA, the CDR3 is TGTGCCAGCAGCCCCGAAGGACAGGTTAATGAAAAACTGTTTTTT. Translating gives CASSPEGQVNEKLFF.

This rearrangement joins TRBV27 to TRBJ1-3; D is unresolved. The CDR3 has 16 amino acids. The V gene lost 6 bases and the J gene lost 0 bases, with 15 bases spanning the gap. Germline CDR1 is MNHEY and CDR2 is SMNVEV (reference sequence). Here the CDR3 reads CASRGYDRYSGNTIYF. DNA of the CDR3: TGTGCCAGCAGGGGATACGACCGCTACTCTGGAAACACCATATATTTT.

J is TRBJ2-5 and V is TRBV7-2; 9 nucleotides match TRBD2. Germline-derived CDR1 and CDR2 are SGHTA and FQGNSA. CDR3 length: 14 residues. V gave up 3 bases and J gave up 3 bases; unmatched junction bases: 2. DNA for the CDR3: TGTGCCAGCAGCTTCGGCGGGGGGGAAGAGACCCAGTACTTC. This codes for CASSFGGGEETQYF.

The V gene is TRBV15, the J gene TRBJ1-5, with a weak D call TRBD1 (6 bases). With 0 bases removed from V and 4 bases from J, the gap between germline ends came to 13 bases. Germline values: CDR1 LNHNV, CDR2 YYDKDF (reference sequence). The CDR3 totals 16 residues. CDR3 nucleotides: TGTGCCACCAGCAGAGATCCCGGACAGAGTAATCAGCCCCAGCATTTT. Protein product: CATSRDPGQSNQPQHF.

The J gene is TRBJ2-1, the V gene TRBV15; a weak D match, TRBD1 (6 bases). Germline assignment: CDR1 LNHNV and CDR2 YYDKDF (reference sequence). Trimming left V 5 bases short and J 16 bases short, with 21 bases between. The CDR3 runs to 13 residues. The DNA of the CDR3 is TGTGCCACCAGCCCCCGACCCCGGGACACCCGATTCTTC. Translating it yields CATSPRPRDTRFF.

The chain links TRBV19 to TRBJ1-1, with 7 bases matching TRBD1. Trimming at V came to 7 bases and at J to 3 bases, leaving 11 bases not matched to a gene. The CDR3 is made up of 15 amino acids. Germline V CDR1 and CDR2: LNHDA, SQIVND (reference sequence). The CDR3 DNA sequence: TGTGCCAGTACGACCTTAGGGACAGTGGACACTGAAGCTTTCTTT. This codes for CASTTLGTVDTEAFF.

The chain combines TRBV5-1 with TRBJ1-1; the D is unclear. The CDR3 is 13 residues long. CDR1 SGHRS and CDR2 YFSETQ come from the germline V gene. V lost 5 bases, J lost 4 bases, and 12 bases lay in between. CDR3 protein: CASSINYPTEAFF. The CDR3 DNA reads as TGCGCCAGCAGTATTAACTACCCCACTGAAGCTTTCTTT.

This rearrangement joins TRBV5-1 to TRBJ2-1, with 8 bases lining up with TRBD2. CDR1 is SGHRS and CDR2 is YFSETQ in the germline V gene. With V trimmed by 1 base and J by 7 bases, 4 bases remained unmatched. The CDR3 extends over 14 amino acids. The CDR3 nucleotides are TGCGCCAGCAGCTTGCGGGAGGGCCGGAATGAGCAGTTCTTC. Protein: CASSLREGRNEQFF. The whole variable domain, remainder taken from reference TRBV5-1 and TRBJ2-1, is KAGVTQTPRYLIKTRGQQVTLSCSPISGHRSVSWYQQTPGQGLQFLFEYFSETQRNKGNFPGRFSGRQFSNSRSEMNVSTLELGDSALYLCASSLREGRNEQFFGPGTRLTVL.

This chain uses TRBV10-2 with TRBJ2-2; 10 bases agree with TRBD2. J gave up 6 bases and V 4 bases, and 5 bases lay outside the gene matches. Germline V gene lookup returns CDR1 WSHSY and CDR2 SAAADI. The CDR3 consists of 15 residues. This CDR3 reads CASSGSSGSAGELFF. Here the CDR3 DNA reads TGCGCCAGCAGTGGGTCTAGCGGGAGCGCCGGGGAGCTGTTTTTT.

The V and J genes are TRBV19 and TRBJ2-3; D possibly uses TRBD1 or TRBD2 (6 bases each). CDR1 and CDR2 from the germline V gene are LNHDA and SQIVND (reference sequence). This CDR3 comprises 17 residues. V was pared by 5 bases and J by 1 base, with 19 bases between. CDR3 bases: TGTGCCAGTAGTTCAGGGGACTTGTCCGTTGGCACAGATACGCAGTATTTT. Residues: CASSSGDLSVGTDTQYF.

Points on this clone: In the same sample, other DNA sequences code for this CDR3. This chain connects TRBV5-1 to TRBJ1-1, with unresolved D. Trimming cost V 0 bases and J 1 base, with 7 bases left between them. The CDR3 has 14 amino acids. Germline CDR1 SGHRS, CDR2 YFSETQ. CDR3 in DNA: TGCGCCAGCAGCTTGGTAGGCGGGAACACTGAAGCTTTCTTT. Translation: CASSLVGGNTEAFF.

The V call is TRBV25-1, the J call TRBJ1-4; possible D gene TRBD1, 5 bases. The V gene lost 0 bases and the J gene lost 6 bases, with 14 bases spanning the gap. Germline CDR1 reads MGHDK; CDR2 reads SYGVNS. CDR3 length equals 16 residues. In DNA, the CDR3 is TGTGCCAGCAGTGAATATCGGGGGATTGTCGATGAAAAACTGTTTTTT. It encodes CASSEYRGIVDEKLFF.

The chain combines TRBV3-1 (or the pseudogene TRBV3-2) with TRBJ1-4; weak D call: TRBD1 (6 bases). Trimming removed 0 bases at V and 13 bases at J, with 9 bases between. CDR3 size: 12 residues. CDR1 and CDR2 from the germline V gene are LGHDT and YNNKEL (reference sequence). The CDR3 loop is CASSQDEGGLFF. CDR3 bases: TGTGCCAGCAGCCAAGATGAGGGGGGACTGTTTTTT.

The J gene is TRBJ2-5, the V gene TRBV3-1 (or the pseudogene TRBV3-2); D is perhaps TRBD2 (5 bases). The CDR3 extends over 14 amino acids. V was trimmed by 4 bases and J by 5 bases, leaving 14 bases between them. Germline lookup yields CDR1 LGHDT and CDR2 YNNKEL (reference sequence). CDR3 sequence: CASSRSRGLETQYF. In DNA form, the CDR3 reads TGTGCCAGCAGCCGTTCACGGGGATTGGAGACCCAGTACTTC.

This clone appeared once. CDR3 residues: CASNSRPALNSPLHF. For the CDR3, the DNA is TGTGCCAGCAACTCCCGGCCGGCACTTAATTCACCCCTCCACTTT. J is TRBJ1-6 and V is TRBV13; no firm D call. The V gene's germline CDR1 is PRHDT and CDR2 FYEKMQ (reference sequence). Between the trimmed V and J ends, which lost 7 bases and 6 bases, there was a span of 16 bases. The CDR3 is made up of 15 amino acids.

The chain has TRBV7-2 and TRBJ2-6; D ambiguous. V was pared by 6 bases and J by 0 bases, with 9 bases between. Germline CDR1 reads SGHTA; CDR2 reads FQGNSA. This CDR3 contains 15 residues. The CDR3: CASRPTSSGANVLTF. The CDR3 coding sequence is TGTGCCAGCAGACCAACAAGCTCTGGGGCCAACGTCCTGACTTTC.

The chain has TRBV18 and TRBJ1-1; weak D call: TRBD1 (6 bases). The CDR3 sequence is 14 residues long. Deletions cut 1 base from V and 5 bases from J, with 11 bases between. CDR1 is KGHSH, CDR2 LQKENI, per germline. The CDR3 reads CASSPLDSRTEAFF. The CDR3 nucleotides are TGTGCCAGCTCACCACTGGACAGTCGGACTGAAGCTTTCTTT.

V is TRBV6-6 and J is TRBJ2-7, with 7 bases that match TRBD1. The CDR3 runs to 13 residues. Germline values: CDR1 MNHNY, CDR2 SVGAGI (reference sequence). V lost 10 bases, J lost 1 base, and 7 bases stayed unmatched. CDR3 residues: CAIGPGQSYEQYF. In DNA form, the CDR3 reads TGTGCCATCGGACCGGGACAGTCCTACGAGCAGTACTTC.

V and J are TRBV11-1 and TRBJ2-1; TRBD1 agrees at 7 bases. The CDR3 spans 13 residues. From germline, CDR1 is SGHAT and CDR2 FQDESV (reference sequence). J was trimmed by 10 bases and V by 5 bases; bases with no gene match: 8. The CDR3 DNA is TGTGCCAGCAGCGTAGGGACAGTCAGCGAGCAGTTCTTC. This codes for CASSVGTVSEQFF.

J is TRBJ2-1 and V is TRBV5-4, with D maybe TRBD1 (7 bases). CDR1 is SGHNT and CDR2 is YYREEE in the germline V gene (reference sequence). This CDR3 has 14 residues. V lost 3 bases, J lost 9 bases, and 16 bases lay in between. The CDR3 loop is CASSSGQGGGEQFF. The CDR3 coding sequence is TGTGCCAGCAGCTCGGGGCAGGGGGGCGGTGAGCAGTTCTTC. The complete variable domain, with remaining parts taken from reference TRBV5-4 and TRBJ2-1, reads ETGVTQSPTHLIKTRGQQVTLRCSSQSGHNTVSWYQQALGQGPQFIFQYYREEENGRGNFPPRFSGLQFPNYSSELNVNALELDDSALYLCASSSGQGGGEQFFGPGTRLTVL.

CDR3 nucleotide sequence: TGTGCCAGCAGGGAGGAGGGTCCCGGGGAGCTGTTTTTT. Translating gives CASREEGPGELFF. V gene TRBV7-2 combines with J gene TRBJ2-2, with D perhaps TRBD2 (6 bases). In germline, CDR1 is SGHTA, CDR2 FQGNSA. The CDR3 runs to 13 residues. V lost 6 bases, J lost 6 bases, and 11 bases lay in between.

The chain carries TRBV3-1 (or the pseudogene TRBV3-2) and TRBJ1-4; D gene uncertain. V lost 0 bases and J 2 bases, leaving 7 bases between the germline ends. The V gene's germline CDR1 is LGHDT and CDR2 YNNKEL (reference sequence). The CDR3 spans 15 residues. The CDR3 region has the DNA TGTGCCAGCAGCCAAGATGGCAGGACTAATGAAAAACTGTTTTTT. This codes for CASSQDGRTNEKLFF.